These 19 T cell receptor beta chains originate from one sample sequenced in a study of T cell responses to AZD1222 COVID-19 vaccine. Measured with immunoSEQ multiplex PCR; TCRdb has only the in-frame clones, and not every one. The data show about 140,000 clones, with over 75% seen just once and 4.7% held by the top ten. Sequences were derived from peripheral blood, sampled on day 0 of AZD1222 vaccination. These TCRs come from an adult in good health.

The J gene is TRBJ1-5, the V gene TRBV7-9; unclear D gene. The CDR3 runs 12 residues. Germline V gives CDR1 SEHNR, CDR2 FQNEAQ (reference sequence). Between the trimmed V and J ends, which lost 5 bases and 3 bases, there was a span of 5 bases. The DNA for the CDR3 is TGTGCCAGCAGCGCAACCAATCAGCCCCAGCATTTT. As protein: CASSATNQPQHF.

This clone came up once. The chain combines TRBV2 with TRBJ2-3; tentative D call: TRBD1 (6 bases). CDR3 size: 15 residues. CDR1 and CDR2 (germline): SNHLY, FYNNEI. V shed 4 bases and J shed 0 bases, with 11 bases lying between them. CDR3 protein: CASSGGQFSTDTQYF. The DNA for the CDR3 is TGTGCCAGCAGTGGTGGACAGTTTAGCACAGATACGCAGTATTTT.

The V and J genes are TRBV19 and TRBJ1-5; 7 nucleotides align to TRBD1. The germline CDR1 and CDR2 sequences are LNHDA and SQIVND (reference sequence). V shed 8 bases, J shed 3 bases, and the junction held 16 bases outside the gene matches. The CDR3 spans 17 residues. The CDR3: CASQVVFRGVPNQPQHF. CDR3 coding DNA: TGTGCCAGTCAGGTGGTATTCAGGGGGGTCCCCAATCAGCCCCAGCATTTT.

The chain links TRBV5-5 to TRBJ1-6, with D hard to call. Germline V gives CDR1 SGHKS, CDR2 YYEKEE (reference sequence). The V gene lost 1 base and the J gene lost 4 bases, with 9 bases spanning the gap. This CDR3 spans 15 amino acids. The CDR3 DNA sequence: TGTGCCAGCAGCTTGCAATCCCTATATAATTCACCCCTCCACTTT. It translates to CASSLQSLYNSPLHF.

The genes are TRBV5-6 and TRBJ2-1; 13 bases are a match to TRBD2. V was pared by 4 bases and J by 6 bases, with 7 bases of the junction left unmatched. CDR1 SGHDT and CDR2 YYEEEE come from the germline V gene. The length of the CDR3 is 16 residues. In DNA form, the CDR3 reads TGTGCCAGCAGCGCAGGACTAGCGGGAGTAAGCAATGAGCAGTTCTTC. Protein: CASSAGLAGVSNEQFF.

The sample holds a few counts of this clone. This chain uses TRBV30 with TRBJ2-7; 9 bases agree with TRBD2. Looked up from germline, CDR1 is GTSNPN and CDR2 is SVGIG (reference sequence). The CDR3 has 15 amino acids. Losses at the gene ends were 0 bases for V and 2 bases for J; bases not matched to a gene: 5. The CDR3 here is CAWSVASGGPYEQYF. CDR3 DNA sequence: TGTGCCTGGAGTGTCGCCAGCGGGGGGCCCTACGAGCAGTACTTC.

The V gene is TRBV30, the J gene TRBJ1-1; D gene uncertain. Per the germline V gene, CDR1 is GTSNPN and CDR2 is SVGIG (reference sequence). The CDR3 runs to 13 residues. V was trimmed by 0 bases and J by 3 bases, leaving 8 bases between them. The CDR3 here is CAWSVREDTEAFF. CDR3 sequence (DNA): TGTGCCTGGAGTGTACGGGAGGACACTGAAGCTTTCTTT.

On this clone itself: Given the absence of the conserved phenylalanine or tryptophan at the CDR3 end, a read error is likely. It is unclear where the CDR3 begins or ends on the DNA, so no DNA is shown, and the CDR3 is as TCRdb lists it. The chain uses TRBV4-1 and TRBJ2-7. CDR1 and CDR2 (germline): MGHRA, YSYEKL. Inclusive of both ends, the CDR3 amounts to 9 amino acids. CDR3 loop: CASSQEVVL.

The genes are TRBV6-5 and TRBJ2-6, with 7 bases identical to TRBD2. Germline assignment: CDR1 MNHEY and CDR2 SVGAGI. CDR3 size: 14 residues. Trimming at V came to 6 bases and at J to 2 bases, leaving 1 base not matched to a gene. The CDR3 region has the DNA TGTGCCAGCAGCACTAGCGCTGGGGCCAACGTCCTGACTTTC. Its protein product is CASSTSAGANVLTF.

The rearrangement links TRBV6-5 to TRBJ2-7, with D maybe TRBD1 (6 bases). Germline CDR1 reads MNHEY; CDR2 reads SVGAGI. Between the trimmed V and J ends, which lost 2 bases and 2 bases, there was a span of 16 bases. The CDR3 runs to 16 residues. The CDR3 DNA is TGTGCCAGCAGTTACCGGGACACAAGTGGAGCCTACGAGCAGTACTTC. Translated: CASSYRDTSGAYEQYF.

This chain connects TRBV12-3 or TRBV12-4 to TRBJ2-2; D is unclear. With 3 bases removed from V and 2 bases from J, the gap between germline ends came to 4 bases. CDR3 length: 13 amino acids. Here the CDR3 reads CASSLPNTGELFF. The DNA of the CDR3 is TGTGCCAGCAGTTTGCCAAACACCGGGGAGCTGTTTTTT.

The rearrangement joins TRBV11-3 to TRBJ2-7; a possible D gene is TRBD2 (6 bases). This CDR3 is built from 15 residues. V gave up 5 bases and J gave up 5 bases, with 19 bases separating them. CDR1 is SGHNT and CDR2 is YENEEA in the germline V gene. CDR3 protein: CASSHGPDPGDEQYF. CDR3 DNA: TGTGCCAGCAGCCACGGGCCAGACCCGGGGGACGAGCAGTACTTC.

The chain links TRBV11-2 to TRBJ1-6, with D tentatively TRBD1 (5 bases). The germline V and J ends were trimmed by 3 bases and 9 bases, with 12 bases remaining between them. Germline V gene data show CDR1 as SGHAT and CDR2 as FQNNGV. This CDR3 region has 14 residues. The CDR3 reads CASSLGGVASPLHF. The CDR3, as DNA: TGTGCCAGCAGCTTGGGGGGAGTAGCTTCACCCCTCCACTTT.

This chain links TRBV6-7 with TRBJ2-4, with TRBD1 identical over 7 bases. TRBV6-7 has ORF status, its function being uncertain. The trim removed 9 bases at V and 0 bases at J, leaving 17 bases unmatched. The CDR3 totals 18 residues. CDR3 sequence (DNA): TGTGCCAGACCTCATGTGTTAGGGACAGTCTTAGCCAAAAACATTCAGTACTTC. Amino acid sequence: CARPHVLGTVLAKNIQYF.

This clone was detected only once. The V gene is TRBV14, the J gene TRBJ1-5; D gene unclear. CDR3 length: 14 residues. The V end lost 1 base, the J end lost 5 bases, and 9 bases lay between the germline ends. Per germline, CDR1 SGHDN and CDR2 FVKESK. The CDR3 loop is CASSQGGWDQPQHF. The DNA of the CDR3 is TGTGCCAGCAGCCAAGGAGGGTGGGATCAGCCCCAGCATTTT.

There are a few counts of this clone. The CDR3: CSGQPLNTEAFF. The DNA for the CDR3 is TGCAGCGGACAGCCGTTGAACACTGAAGCTTTCTTT. The chain couples TRBV29-1 to TRBJ1-1, with D perhaps matching TRBD1 (5 bases). With 7 bases removed from V and 0 bases from J, the gap between germline ends came to 9 bases. The CDR3 runs to 12 residues. The germline V gene has CDR1 SQVTM and CDR2 ANQGSEA.

The J gene is TRBJ2-3, the V gene TRBV7-6; TRBD2 aligns across 10 bases. The V gene end was trimmed by 1 base and the J gene end by 1 base; junction bases not matched to a gene: 2. The length of the CDR3 is 16 residues. In germline, CDR1 is SGHVS, CDR2 FNYEAQ. The CDR3 region is CASSLGLAGGTDTQYF. As DNA, the CDR3 is TGTGCCAGCAGCTTAGGTCTAGCGGGAGGCACAGATACGCAGTATTTT.

The CDR3 spells CASSTSGGYYNEQFF. The DNA of the CDR3 is TGTGCCAGCAGCACCAGCGGGGGATACTACAATGAGCAGTTCTTC. The V call is TRBV11-3, the J call TRBJ2-1; TRBD2 agrees at 8 bases. The CDR3 is 15 amino acids. V was pared by 5 bases and J by 3 bases, with 6 bases of the junction left unmatched. Germline CDR1 and CDR2: SGHNT and YENEEA.

The J gene is TRBJ1-5, the V gene TRBV2; 8 bases fit TRBD1. CDR3 size: 17 residues. Germline-derived CDR1 and CDR2 are SNHLY and FYNNEI. Germline trimming cut 3 bases from V and 2 bases from J; bases unmatched to any gene: 9. Here the CDR3 DNA reads TGTGCCAGCAGTGAGGCTCAGGGGGCTCAAGGCAATCAGCCCCAGCATTTT. It translates to CASSEAQGAQGNQPQHF.